This T cell receptor beta chain was retrieved from a study of a mutant IDH1 vaccine in newly diagnosed glioma. Study as a whole: Treated patients, averaging approximately 40 years, were 62.5% male and about 40% female.

A remark on this clone: Its antigen remains unidentified.

Time point denoted: week 35, safety follow-up. The content of each vaccine dose was 300 ug of mutant IDH1 20-mer peptide, and topical imiquimod accompanied it. Every donor had a new WHO grade 3 or 4 astrocytoma that was IDH1-mutant, with loss of nuclear ATRX. Study observations and caveats: Immune responses induced by vaccination arose in 93.3% of the patients.

Only in-frame clones appear in the TCRdb table, and some are missing; sequencing was by immunoSEQ multiplex PCR. The data contain roughly 50,000 clones, more than 60% of them singletons. Sample: PBMCs, taken from a glioma patient whose treatment included an IDH1 peptide vaccine. This receptor was identified in a man aged 40-50 years with glioma.

The CDR3 coding sequence is TGTGCCAGCTCACCAGGGGGAAACTATGGCTACACCTTC. Protein: CASSPGGNYGYTF. The chain couples TRBV18 to TRBJ1-2; possible D gene TRBD1, 5 bases. V lost 2 bases to trimming and J lost 2 bases, with 6 bases between them. The CDR3 is 13 residues long. Germline CDR1 and CDR2: KGHSH and LQKENI.